This entry describes one TCR beta chain. The TCRbeta library incorporated unique molecular identifiers. TCRdb used MiXCR to reprocess the PCR reads, holding one entry per CDR3 protein. The data hold nearly 350,000 distinct CDR3 sequences, with roughly 17% observed a single time. Germline CDR1 is GTSNPN and CDR2 is SVGIG (reference sequence). V gave up 7 bases and J gave up 2 bases; unmatched junction bases: 12. CDR3 length: 15 amino acids. The data originate from a study of T-cell reconstitution after alpha-beta-depleted transplantation in children. V is TRBV30 and J is TRBJ2-3; 7 nucleotides match TRBD1. Sample: PBMCs, mostly from graft donor cells, taken 360 days after TCRalphabeta/CD19-depleted stem cell transplant. The clonotype comes from a male patient between 2 and 15 years old who had a stem cell transplant for acute lymphoblastic leukemia, so the T cells may come from the graft donor. In nucleotides, the CDR3 is TGTGCCTTCCTATCCCTCGGGACAGCCACAGATACGCAGTATTTT. The encoded protein is CAFLSLGTATDTQYF.